The 7 T cell receptor beta chains listed next were all sequenced from one sample in a study of blood T cell repertoires in COVID-19. Profiling relied on immunoSEQ multiplex PCR, and the TCRdb table lists in-frame clones only, not all of them. The sample holds some 140,000 clones, 79% seen once. The source material was peripheral blood. The receptor set was obtained from a man aged 60 to 75 with acute or convalescent COVID-19.

The chain combines TRBV24-1 with TRBJ2-2, with 14 bases fitting TRBD2. With V trimmed by 9 bases and J by 0 bases, 2 bases remained unmatched. Germline V gives CDR1 KGHDR, CDR2 SFDVKD. This CDR3 is built from 16 residues. The DNA of the CDR3 is TGTGCCACCGGGACTAGCGGGAGCGCGAACACCGGGGAGCTGTTTTTT. Translating gives CATGTSGSANTGELFF.

V gene TRBV18 combines with J gene TRBJ1-2; perhaps TRBD1 as D (5 bases). The V and J ends lost 3 bases and 4 bases respectively, with 12 bases between them. The CDR3 has 14 residues. Germline CDR1 is KGHSH and CDR2 is LQKENI. The DNA for the CDR3 is TGTGCCAGCTCACCCGGGGCGGGGAGCTATGGCTACACCTTC. Encoded protein: CASSPGAGSYGYTF.

The chain joins TRBV6-5 to TRBJ2-1, with 7 bases lining up with TRBD2. V was pared by 4 bases and J by 0 bases, with 6 bases of the junction left unmatched. Germline V CDR1 and CDR2: MNHEY, SVGAGI. This CDR3 has 16 amino acids. CDR3 region: CASSSLPSGSYNEQFF. Here the CDR3 DNA reads TGTGCCAGCAGTTCGCTCCCTAGCGGCTCCTACAATGAGCAGTTCTTC.

The chain links TRBV5-1 to TRBJ2-7, with 15 bases lining up with TRBD2. The CDR3 has 15 residues. The germline CDR1 and CDR2 sequences are SGHRS and YFSETQ. J lost 7 bases, V lost 5 bases, and 7 bases had no gene match. CDR3 in DNA: TGCGCCAGCAGTTCATGGACTAGCGGGAGGGATGAGCAGTACTTC. Protein product: CASSSWTSGRDEQYF.

This chain links TRBV3-1 (or the pseudogene TRBV3-2) with TRBJ2-3; 12 positions agree with TRBD2. The CDR3 is 16 amino acids. With 1 base clipped from V and 2 bases from J, the junction kept 1 base outside the gene matches. Per the germline V gene, CDR1 is LGHDT and CDR2 is YNNKEL (reference sequence). DNA for the CDR3: TGTGCCAGCAGCCAAGGACTAGCGGGAGTCACAGATACGCAGTATTTT. Translating gives CASSQGLAGVTDTQYF.

The chain uses TRBV9 and TRBJ2-1, with TRBD2 as a possible D gene (5 bases). CDR1 and CDR2 (germline): SGDLS, YYNGEE. Trimming shortened V by 0 bases and J by 9 bases, and 19 bases separated the two germline ends. This CDR3 region has 16 residues. The CDR3 region has the DNA TGTGCCAGCAGCGTAGGGGCAGGAGGAAATATGGGTGAGCAGTTCTTC. Amino acid sequence: CASSVGAGGNMGEQFF. The whole variable domain, remainder taken from reference TRBV9 and TRBJ2-1, is DSGVTQTPKHLITATGQRVTLRCSPRSGDLSVYWYQQSLDQGLQFLIQYYNGEERAKGNILERFSAQQFPDLHSELNLSSLELGDSALYFCASSVGAGGNMGEQFFGPGTRLTVL.

This rearrangement joins TRBV4-1 to TRBJ1-2; 8 bases fit TRBD1. CDR3 size: 14 residues. Germline-derived CDR1 and CDR2 are MGHRA and YSYEKL. Trimming at V came to 2 bases and at J to 7 bases, leaving 6 bases not matched to a gene. CDR3 sequence reads: CASSQPLDRAGYTF. CDR3 DNA: TGCGCCAGCAGCCAACCGTTGGACAGGGCTGGCTACACCTTC.